The sequence of this T cell receptor (beta chain) was determined in a study of cytomegalovirus exposure and HLA in healthy donors. This clone occurred once. The antigen is unknown. This CDR3 contains 15 residues. Germline V CDR1 and CDR2: SGHDT, YYEEEE. V lost 1 base to trimming and J lost 0 bases; unmatched junction nucleotides: 1. Notes on the study in general: A later analysis appeared to link common viral pathogens to several of the most significant clusters.

Use of 60 Vbeta and 13 Jbeta primers characterized the PCR. The repertoire was sequenced with immunoSEQ multiplex PCR; TCRdb's copy has only in-frame clones and lacks some. The repertoire holds under 200,000 clones, roughly 79% seen once, with roughly 1.9% in the top ten. The chain combines TRBV5-6 with TRBJ2-3; TRBD1 agrees at 8 bases. Input material: PBMCs. This clonotype was sampled from a woman aged 25 to 39 in good health and CMV-seropositive. As DNA, the CDR3 is TGTGCCAGCAGCTTGTGGACAGGGAGCACAGATACGCAGTATTTT. It translates to CASSLWTGSTDTQYF.